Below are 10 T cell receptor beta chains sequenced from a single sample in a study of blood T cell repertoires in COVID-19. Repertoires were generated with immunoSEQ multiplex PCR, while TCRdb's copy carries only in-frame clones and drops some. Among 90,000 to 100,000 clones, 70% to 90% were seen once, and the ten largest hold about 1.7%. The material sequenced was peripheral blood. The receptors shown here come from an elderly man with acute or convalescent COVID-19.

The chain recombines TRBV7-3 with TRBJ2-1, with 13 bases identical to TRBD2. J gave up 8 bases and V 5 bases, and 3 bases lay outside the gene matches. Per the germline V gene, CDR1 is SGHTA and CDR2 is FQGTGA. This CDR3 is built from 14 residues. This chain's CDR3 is CASSRTSGSDEQFF. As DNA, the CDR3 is TGTGCCAGCAGCCGGACTAGCGGGAGCGATGAGCAGTTCTTC.

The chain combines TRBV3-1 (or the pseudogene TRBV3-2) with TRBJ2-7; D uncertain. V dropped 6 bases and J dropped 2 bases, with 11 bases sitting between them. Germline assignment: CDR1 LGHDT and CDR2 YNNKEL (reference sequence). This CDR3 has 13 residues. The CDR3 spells CASRYDSPYEQYF. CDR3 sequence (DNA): TGTGCCAGCAGATACGACTCCCCCTACGAGCAGTACTTC.

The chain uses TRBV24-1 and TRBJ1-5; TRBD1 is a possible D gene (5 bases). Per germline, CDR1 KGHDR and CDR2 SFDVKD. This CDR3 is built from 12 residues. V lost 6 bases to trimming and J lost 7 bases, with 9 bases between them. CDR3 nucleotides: TGTGCCACCAGTCGGGGGACGCAGCCCCAGCATTTT. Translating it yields CATSRGTQPQHF.

DNA for the CDR3: TGTGCCAGCGAAATCCCAGCGGGAGGATACAATGAGCAGTTCTTC. Its translation is CASEIPAGGYNEQFF. The chain links TRBV28 to TRBJ2-1; 9 nucleotides align to TRBD2. The CDR3 is made up of 15 amino acids. Unmatched junction bases numbered 9, after V lost 8 bases and J lost 4 bases. Germline V gives CDR1 MDHEN, CDR2 SYDVKM.

The CDR3 sequence: CASSLALDRGEGSQPQHF. The CDR3 region has the DNA TGTGCCAGCAGCTTGGCGCTGGACAGGGGCGAAGGCAGTCAGCCCCAGCATTTT. This sequence joins TRBV5-6 and TRBJ1-5; TRBD1 agrees at 9 bases. Trimming at V came to 0 bases and at J to 6 bases, leaving 13 bases not matched to a gene. The V gene's germline CDR1 is SGHDT and CDR2 YYEEEE. CDR3 size: 18 residues.

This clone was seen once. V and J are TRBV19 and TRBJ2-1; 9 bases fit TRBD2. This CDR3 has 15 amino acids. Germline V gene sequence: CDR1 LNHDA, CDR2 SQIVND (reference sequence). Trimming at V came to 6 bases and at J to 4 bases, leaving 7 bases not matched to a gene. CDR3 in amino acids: CASSPQAGGYNEQFF. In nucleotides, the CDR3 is TGTGCCAGTAGCCCCCAAGCGGGAGGATACAATGAGCAGTTCTTC.

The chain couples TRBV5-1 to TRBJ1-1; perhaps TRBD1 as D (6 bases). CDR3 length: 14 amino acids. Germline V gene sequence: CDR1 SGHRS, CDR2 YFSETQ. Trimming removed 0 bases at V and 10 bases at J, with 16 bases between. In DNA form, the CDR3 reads TGCGCCAGCAGCTTGGAAGGGGGGGATAGAAGAGCTTTCTTT. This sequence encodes CASSLEGGDRRAFF.

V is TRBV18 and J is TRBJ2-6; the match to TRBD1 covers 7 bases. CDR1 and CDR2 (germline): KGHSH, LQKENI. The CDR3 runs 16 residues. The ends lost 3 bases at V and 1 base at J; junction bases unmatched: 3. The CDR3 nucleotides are TGTGCCAGCTCACCGCTACAGGGGTCTGGGGCCAACGTCCTGACTTTC. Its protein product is CASSPLQGSGANVLTF.

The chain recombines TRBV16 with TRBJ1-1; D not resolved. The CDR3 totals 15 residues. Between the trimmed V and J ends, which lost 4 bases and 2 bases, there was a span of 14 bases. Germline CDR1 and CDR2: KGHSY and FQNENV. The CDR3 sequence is CASSPLGGRNTEAFF. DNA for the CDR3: TGTGCCAGCAGCCCTTTGGGAGGGCGCAACACTGAAGCTTTCTTT.

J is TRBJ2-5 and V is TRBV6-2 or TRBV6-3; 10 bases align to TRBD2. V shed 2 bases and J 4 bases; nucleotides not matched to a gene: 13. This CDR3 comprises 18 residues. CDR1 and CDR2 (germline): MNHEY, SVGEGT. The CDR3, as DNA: TGTGCCAGCAGTTACCGTGTTCGAGCCAGCGGGGGGGGAGAGACCCAGTACTTC. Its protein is CASSYRVRASGGGETQYF.